The 15 T cell receptor beta chains listed next were all sequenced from one sample in a study of type 1 and type 2 diabetes patients. PCR was run on genomic DNA. The TCR beta CDR3 region was amplified using 30 forward and 13 reverse primers. In TCRdb, the multiplex PCR reads were re-called with MiXCR into one record per CDR3 protein. The data show approximately 260,000 distinct CDR3 sequences, 45% to 60% seen once. Sequences were obtained from peripheral blood mononuclear cells (PBMCs). All receptors come from a young man with type 2 diabetes.

This clonotype was recorded a few times. The junction and the germline gene differ at one end; a read error may be behind it. The chain recombines TRBV19 with TRBJ2-1; 12 nucleotides match TRBD1. The CDR3 is 16 residues long. Germline-derived CDR1 and CDR2 are LNHDA and SQIVND (reference sequence). The CDR3 DNA reads TGTGCCAGTAGTCCTGGGACAGGGGGCTCCTATAATGAGCAGTTCTTC. The encoded protein is CASSPGTGGSYNEQFF. Supplemented by reference TRBV19 and TRBJ2-1, the full variable domain reads DGGITQSPKYLFRKEGQNVTLSCEQNLNHDAMYWYRQDPGQGLRLIYYSQIVNDFQKGDIAEGYSVSREKKESFPLTVTSAQKNPTAFYLCASSPGTGGSYNEQFFGPGTRLTVL.

This clonotype has only a few counts. A much larger clonotype is one base distant, so this may be a read error. This chain links TRBV7-2 with TRBJ2-5; D is unresolved. TRBJ2-7 matches the DNA end more closely, so the J call is doubtful. CDR1 and CDR2 from the germline V gene are SGHTA and FQGNSA. The CDR3 is 11 residues long. The DNA for the CDR3 is TGTGCCAGCAGCCTCGACCACGAGCAGTACTTC. Residues: CASSLDHEQYF.

The rearrangement joins TRBV12-3 or TRBV12-4 to TRBJ2-3; TRBD2 matches at 10 bases. Unmatched junction bases numbered 8, after V lost 2 bases and J lost 3 bases. The length of the CDR3 is 17 residues. The CDR3 coding sequence is TGTGCCAGCAGTTTAAAGATGGAGACTAGCGGGACAGATACGCAGTATTTT. Amino acids: CASSLKMETSGTDTQYF.

The chain recombines TRBV24-1 with TRBJ1-5; D gene ambiguous. With 5 bases removed from V and 0 bases from J, the gap between germline ends came to 7 bases. The CDR3 sequence is 14 residues long. Germline assignment: CDR1 KGHDR and CDR2 SFDVKD. This chain's CDR3 is CATSGKGSNQPQHF. The DNA of the CDR3 is TGTGCCACCAGTGGAAAGGGTAGCAATCAGCCCCAGCATTTT.

This chain links TRBV19 with TRBJ1-1; 8 bases agree with TRBD1. CDR3 size: 16 residues. Per the germline V gene, CDR1 is LNHDA and CDR2 is SQIVND (reference sequence). V shed 9 bases, J shed 1 base, and the junction held 13 bases outside the gene matches. The CDR3 coding sequence is TGTGCCAGCAGCTTTCAACAGGGGGTAGGGAACACTGAAGCTTTCTTT. Its translation is CASSFQQGVGNTEAFF.

V is TRBV10-1 and J is TRBJ2-1, with D maybe TRBD2 (6 bases). With 3 bases removed from V and 4 bases from J, the gap between germline ends came to 19 bases. The V gene's germline CDR1 is WNHNN and CDR2 SYGVQD (reference sequence). The CDR3 consists of 17 residues. Here the CDR3 DNA reads TGCGCCAGCAGTGAAAGCTGGGGGGTTGGGGATTACAATGAGCAGTTCTTC. This codes for CASSESWGVGDYNEQFF.

The chain has TRBV10-3 and TRBJ2-7; 7 bases agree with TRBD1. V shed 0 bases and J 3 bases; nucleotides not matched to a gene: 2. This CDR3 is 14 amino acids long. Germline V gene data show CDR1 as ENHRY and CDR2 as SYGVKD. CDR3 residues: CAISESGTDYEQYF. The CDR3 DNA reads TGTGCCATCAGTGAGTCGGGGACAGACTACGAGCAGTACTTC.

The chain has TRBV19 and TRBJ1-5; D is possibly TRBD1 (5 bases). The V end was cut by 5 bases, the J end by 7 bases, with 18 bases between. The CDR3 is 15 residues long. The germline CDR1 and CDR2 sequences are LNHDA and SQIVND (reference sequence). This chain's CDR3 is CASSPGSGGGQPQHF. CDR3 coding DNA: TGTGCCAGTAGTCCCGGATCGGGCGGGGGGCAGCCCCAGCATTTT.

The gene calls are TRBV10-3 and TRBJ1-1, with 8 positions matching TRBD1. This CDR3 has 16 amino acids. CDR1 is ENHRY, CDR2 SYGVKD, per germline. V was clipped by 5 bases and J by 0 bases; unmatched bases: 8. CDR3 in DNA: TGTGCCATCAGTCCCGGGACAGGCCCAATGAACACTGAAGCTTTCTTT. It specifies CAISPGTGPMNTEAFF.

This chain joins TRBV27 and TRBJ1-6; 7 positions match TRBD1. This CDR3 is 13 amino acids long. With 6 bases clipped from V and 8 bases from J, the junction kept 4 bases outside the gene matches. Germline CDR1 is MNHEY and CDR2 is SMNVEV (reference sequence). The CDR3 protein is CASRNRGDSPLHF. The CDR3 DNA reads TGTGCCAGCAGAAACAGGGGCGATTCACCCCTCCACTTT.

The V gene is TRBV19, the J gene TRBJ1-2, with D possibly being TRBD1 (6 bases). The germline V gene has CDR1 LNHDA and CDR2 SQIVND (reference sequence). V lost 3 bases to trimming and J lost 8 bases, with 10 bases between them. There are 12 residues in the CDR3. For the CDR3, the DNA is TGTGCCAGTAGTATTGCAGGGGTCGGCTACACCTTC. This sequence encodes CASSIAGVGYTF.

The V gene is TRBV19, the J gene TRBJ2-2; perhaps TRBD2 as D (7 bases). This CDR3 has 14 amino acids. Germline V CDR1 and CDR2: LNHDA, SQIVND (reference sequence). V lost 11 bases, J lost 4 bases, and 17 bases lay in between. In DNA form, the CDR3 reads TGTGCCTCCCGGACAGCGGGGATCACCGGGGAGCTGTTTTTT. Encoded protein: CASRTAGITGELFF.

This clonotype was counted at least ten times. CDR3 DNA: TGTGCCACCAGCGCCCGGGACAGCCTCGGTCAGTACTTC. This sequence encodes CATSARDSLGQYF. The rearrangement links TRBV15 to TRBJ2-7; 7 bases match TRBD1. The germline CDR1 and CDR2 sequences are LNHNV and YYDKDF (reference sequence). The CDR3 is 13 amino acids. The V gene end was trimmed by 5 bases and the J gene end by 10 bases; junction bases not matched to a gene: 11.

The chain combines TRBV19 with TRBJ1-3; no definite D call. Trimming shortened V by 3 bases and J by 0 bases, and 9 bases separated the two germline ends. Germline V gene data show CDR1 as LNHDA and CDR2 as SQIVND (reference sequence). This CDR3 has 15 residues. CDR3 in DNA: TGTGCCAGTAGTATTATATCCAGCTCTGGAAACACCATATATTTT. Translating gives CASSIISSSGNTIYF.

The chain employs TRBV13 and TRBJ2-7; a weak D match, TRBD1 (6 bases). V dropped 3 bases and J dropped 2 bases, with 14 bases sitting between them. This CDR3 is 15 amino acids long. CDR1 PRHDT and CDR2 FYEKMQ come from the germline V gene (reference sequence). CDR3 DNA: TGTGCCAGCAGCTTGGTCGCGACAGGTCCCTACGAGCAGTACTTC. Translating it yields CASSLVATGPYEQYF. Supplemented by reference TRBV13 and TRBJ2-7, the full variable domain reads AAGVIQSPRHLIKEKRETATLKCYPIPRHDTVYWYQQGPGQDPQFLISFYEKMQSDKGSIPDRFSAQQFSDYHSELNMSSLELGDSALYFCASSLVATGPYEQYFGPGTRLTVT.